This TCR beta chain was sequenced during a study of cytomegalovirus exposure and HLA in healthy donors. Findings and caveats of the study: Confirmation was obtained in vitro that a few CMV-associated chains are specific for CMV antigens. Based on reports, TCR beta sequences accurately predicted HLA-A and HLA-B alleles for most subjects.

This CDR3 region has 15 residues. Germline lookup yields CDR1 MNHEY and CDR2 SVGAGI. V lost 0 bases and J 5 bases, leaving 10 bases between the germline ends. Remarks on this clone: Its antigen is not identified.

Both 60 Vbeta primers and 13 Jbeta primers went into the PCR. The method was immunoSEQ multiplex PCR; TCRdb's version includes in-frame clones alone and lacks a portion of them. The table has fewer than 45,000 clones, almost 70% seen once. This clonotype was sampled from a man in his forties in good health and CMV-seronegative. The chain carries TRBV6-5 and TRBJ2-2; a weak D match, TRBD1 (6 bases). Material for sequencing was PBMCs. As DNA, the CDR3 is TGTGCCAGCAGTTACTCGACAGGTTGGACCGGGGAGCTGTTTTTT. Protein sequence: CASSYSTGWTGELFF.